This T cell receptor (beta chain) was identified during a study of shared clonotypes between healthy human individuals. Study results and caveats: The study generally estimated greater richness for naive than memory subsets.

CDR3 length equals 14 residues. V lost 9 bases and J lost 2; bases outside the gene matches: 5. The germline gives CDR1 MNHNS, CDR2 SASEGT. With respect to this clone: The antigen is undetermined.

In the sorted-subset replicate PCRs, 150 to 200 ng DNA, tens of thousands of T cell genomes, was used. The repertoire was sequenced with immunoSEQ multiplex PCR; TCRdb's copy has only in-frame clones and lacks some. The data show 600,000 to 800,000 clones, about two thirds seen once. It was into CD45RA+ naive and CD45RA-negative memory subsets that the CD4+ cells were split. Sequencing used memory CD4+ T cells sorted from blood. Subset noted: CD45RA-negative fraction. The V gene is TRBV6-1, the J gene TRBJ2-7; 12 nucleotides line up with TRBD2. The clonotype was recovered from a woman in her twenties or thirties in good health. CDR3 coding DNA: TGTGCCAGTCAAGGACTAGCGGGAACCTACGAGCAGTACTTC. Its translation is CASQGLAGTYEQYF.